This passage covers 8 T cell receptor beta chains from one sample sequenced in a study of T cell clonality in common variable immunodeficiency. The table came from immunoSEQ multiplex PCR; TCRdb's copy has only in-frame clones and leaves some out. The sample contains about 81,000 clones, none of them singletons. The sequenced material came from peripheral blood mononuclear cells. The origin of the receptors is a person between 18 and 75 years old in good health.

This clone occurred many times. The read comes to an end 3 residues before the CDR3 does, leaving the germline J gene to fill in the end. This rearrangement joins TRBV20-1 to TRBJ1-5; 7 positions agree with TRBD1. V dropped 4 bases and J dropped 9; count of bases not matched to a gene: 6. Germline loops: CDR1 DFQATT, CDR2 SNEGSKA (reference sequence). This CDR3 spans 12 amino acids. The CDR3 bases that were read are TGCAGTGCTAAGCAGGGGGAGCTGCCC. Protein sequence: CSAKQGELP. The full CDR3 reads CSAKQGELPQHF.

The table lists this clone with many counts. The read ends 3 residues before the CDR3 terminus; that terminus is restored from the germline J gene. The J gene is TRBJ1-2, the V gene TRBV5-1, with 7 bases that match TRBD1. The germline CDR1 and CDR2 sequences are SGHRS and YFSETQ. J was trimmed by 7 bases and V by 1 base; bases with no gene match: 10. The CDR3 has 15 residues. CDR3 DNA, as far as it was read: TGCGCCAGCAGCTTGTCCGTCAGGGGGGAGTGTGGC. This codes for CASSLSVRGECG. The entire CDR3 protein is CASSLSVRGECGYTF.

This clone was seen many times. The read stops 3 residues short of the end of the CDR3; the missing end is completed from the germline J gene. This rearrangement joins TRBV20-1 to TRBJ2-4; maybe TRBD1 (5 bases). Germline loops: CDR1 DFQATT, CDR2 SNEGSKA (reference sequence). The CDR3 is 15 amino acids. V was clipped by 5 bases and J by 0 bases, with 14 bases between them. The DNA read from the CDR3 is TGCAGTGCTCCCAGGGCTGGCGGAGCCAAAAACATT. Its protein product is CSAPRAGGAKNI. The whole CDR3 region reads CSAPRAGGAKNIQYF.

Many counts were recorded for this clone. Sequencing ends 3 residues short of the CDR3 end; the germline J gene provides the rest. The rearrangement links TRBV7-2 to TRBJ1-2; 8 bases fit TRBD1. The CDR3 totals 14 residues. Germline V lookup: CDR1 SGHTA, CDR2 FQGNSA. The DNA read from the CDR3 is TGTGCCAGCAGCCCCCCAGGACAGGGAAGGGGC. Its translation is CASSPPGQGRG. In full, the CDR3 reads CASSPPGQGRGYTF.

This clone was counted between two and nine times. The CDR3 end lies 3 residues beyond the end of the read and is filled in from the germline J gene. V usage is TRBV29-1 and J usage is TRBJ1-2, with 8 bases identical to TRBD1. The V gene end was trimmed by 4 bases and the J gene end by 4 bases; junction bases not matched to a gene: 5. CDR3 length equals 13 residues. CDR1 is SQVTM and CDR2 is ANQGSEA in the germline V gene. The CDR3 is CSVASGQGYGYTF. The CDR3 bases that were read are TGCAGCGTTGCTTCTGGACAGGGCTATGGC.

This clone has a count of ten or more. The read ends 3 residues early relative to the CDR3; the germline J gene fills the gap. The J gene is TRBJ1-1, the V gene TRBV7-2; D unclear. CDR3 size: 12 residues. The germline V gene encodes CDR1 SGHTA and CDR2 FQGNSA. With 3 bases removed from V and 1 base from J, the gap between germline ends came to 3 bases. CDR3 bases read: TGTGCCAGCAGCTTCCAGAACACTGAA. Translation gives CASSFQNTE. Given in full, the CDR3 is CASSFQNTEAFF.

This clone was counted at least ten times. The read is 3 residues too short to cover the CDR3 end, so that end is filled in from the germline J gene. The chain has TRBV6-2 or TRBV6-3 and TRBJ1-5; D not resolved. The CDR3 is 15 amino acids. Trimming removed 2 bases at V and 7 bases at J, with 15 bases between. Per germline, CDR1 MNHEY and CDR2 SVGEGT. CDR3 DNA (partial): TGTGCCAGCAGTTACAGCGACCCGGCAAGGCAGCCC. Residues: CASSYSDPARQP. The CDR3 reads in full as CASSYSDPARQPQHF.

This clone was detected many times. Sequencing ends 3 residues short of the CDR3 end; the germline J gene provides the rest. The chain links TRBV18 to TRBJ2-2; maybe TRBD2 (5 bases). Germline V CDR1 and CDR2: KGHSH, LQKENI. Between the trimmed V and J ends, which lost 3 bases and 2 bases, there was a span of 7 bases. The CDR3 extends over 14 amino acids. CDR3 DNA (partial): TGTGCCAGCTCACCTGACTATAACACCGGGGAG. This gives the protein CASSPDYNTGE. The full CDR3 protein is CASSPDYNTGELFF.